These 7 T cell receptor beta chains were all obtained from the same sample, sequenced in a study of technical replicates of blood from four donors. TCRdb's copy holds only in-frame clones and misses some; the assay was immunoSEQ multiplex PCR. Among fewer than 90,000 clones, roughly 94% were seen once, and the ten largest hold 0.3% to 0.45%. The sequencing input was T cells isolated from PBMCs. These receptors were obtained from a human donor in good health.

J is TRBJ1-1 and V is TRBV29-1; TRBD1 might be the D (5 bases). CDR3 length: 12 amino acids. With 5 bases removed from V and 4 bases from J, the gap between germline ends came to 11 bases. The V gene's germline CDR1 is SQVTM and CDR2 ANQGSEA. The CDR3 DNA follows: TGCAGCGTTAACCTAGACAGCACTGAAGCTTTCTTT. Protein sequence: CSVNLDSTEAFF.

The chain has TRBV29-1 and TRBJ2-1, with 8 positions matching TRBD1. Germline CDR1 and CDR2: SQVTM and ANQGSEA. Germline trimming cut 6 bases from V and 5 bases from J; bases unmatched to any gene: 6. CDR3 size: 13 residues. This CDR3 reads CSVDRTGNNEQFF. The CDR3, as DNA: TGCAGCGTCGATAGGACAGGGAACAATGAGCAGTTCTTC.

V usage is TRBV6-1 and J usage is TRBJ2-5; possible D gene TRBD2, 5 bases. The CDR3 contains 13 residues. Germline V gene data show CDR1 as MNHNS and CDR2 as SASEGT. Deletions cut 4 bases from V and 5 bases from J, with 11 bases between. The CDR3 reads CASSARTLETQYF. In DNA form, the CDR3 reads TGTGCCAGCAGTGCAAGGACTTTGGAGACCCAGTACTTC.

This clone was found once. The gene calls are TRBV7-2 and TRBJ1-2; 9 nucleotides line up with TRBD1. CDR1 and CDR2 from the germline V gene are SGHTA and FQGNSA. This CDR3 comprises 18 residues. The ends lost 5 bases at V and 2 bases at J; junction bases unmatched: 15. The CDR3 protein is CASSPITDRGGPNYGYTF. CDR3 nucleotides: TGTGCCAGCAGCCCAATAACCGACAGGGGGGGCCCCAACTATGGCTACACCTTC. Full variable domain (remainder filled in from reference TRBV7-2 and TRBJ1-2): GAGVSQSPSNKVTEKGKDVELRCDPISGHTALYWYRQSLGQGLEFLIYFQGNSAPDKSGLPSDRFSAERTGGSVSTLTIQRTQQEDSAVYLCASSPITDRGGPNYGYTFGSGTRLTVV.

The rearrangement links TRBV29-1 to TRBJ2-7; D not resolved. The length of the CDR3 is 12 residues. Germline V gene lookup returns CDR1 SQVTM and CDR2 ANQGSEA. Trimming pared 4 bases from V and 4 bases from J, leaving 11 bases between. The CDR3 reads CSVVGLLYEQYF. As DNA, the CDR3 is TGCAGCGTTGTTGGGCTCTTATACGAGCAGTACTTC.

The rearrangement uses TRBV25-1 and TRBJ2-1; 8 nucleotides line up with TRBD2. The germline CDR1 and CDR2 sequences are MGHDK and SYGVNS. The CDR3 sequence is 13 residues long. The J segment lost 5 bases and the V segment lost 4 bases, leaving 1 base of the junction unmatched. The CDR3 here is CASSVSGDNEQFF. The CDR3 DNA is TGTGCCAGCAGTGTTAGCGGGGACAATGAGCAGTTCTTC.

The chain carries TRBV2 and TRBJ2-1, with TRBD2 matching 15 bases. CDR1 SNHLY and CDR2 FYNNEI come from the germline V gene. CDR3 length equals 16 residues. Trimming removed 4 bases from V and 8 bases from J; junction bases left unmatched: 6. Here the CDR3 reads CASSGTSGRALDEQFF. The CDR3 DNA sequence: TGTGCCAGCAGTGGGACTAGCGGGAGGGCCCTTGATGAGCAGTTCTTC.